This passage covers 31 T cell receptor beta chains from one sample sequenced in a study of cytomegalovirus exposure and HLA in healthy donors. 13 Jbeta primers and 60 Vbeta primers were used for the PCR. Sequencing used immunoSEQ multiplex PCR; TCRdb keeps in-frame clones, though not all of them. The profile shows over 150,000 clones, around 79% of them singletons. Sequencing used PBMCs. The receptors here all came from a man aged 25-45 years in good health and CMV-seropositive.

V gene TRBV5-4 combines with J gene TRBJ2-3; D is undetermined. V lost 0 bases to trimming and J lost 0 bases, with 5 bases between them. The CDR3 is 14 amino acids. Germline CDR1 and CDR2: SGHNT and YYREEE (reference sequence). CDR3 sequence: CASSLATSTDTQYF. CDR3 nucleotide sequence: TGTGCCAGCAGCTTGGCCACAAGCACAGATACGCAGTATTTT.

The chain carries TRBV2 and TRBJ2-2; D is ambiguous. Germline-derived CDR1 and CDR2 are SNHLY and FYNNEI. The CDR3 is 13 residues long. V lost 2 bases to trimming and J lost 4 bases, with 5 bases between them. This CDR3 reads CASSEFGTGELFF. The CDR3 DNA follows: TGTGCCAGCAGTGAATTCGGCACCGGGGAGCTGTTTTTT.

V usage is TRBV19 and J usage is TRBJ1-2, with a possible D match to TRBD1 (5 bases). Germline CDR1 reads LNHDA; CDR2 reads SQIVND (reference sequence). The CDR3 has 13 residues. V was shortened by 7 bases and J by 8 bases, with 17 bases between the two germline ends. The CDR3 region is CASKGRAVGGYTF. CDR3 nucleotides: TGTGCCAGTAAGGGCAGGGCAGTCGGGGGCTACACCTTC.

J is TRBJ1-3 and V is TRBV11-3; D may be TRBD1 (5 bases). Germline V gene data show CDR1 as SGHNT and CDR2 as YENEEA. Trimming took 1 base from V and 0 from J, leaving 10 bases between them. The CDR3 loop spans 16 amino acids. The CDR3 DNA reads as TGTGCCAGCAGCTTAGGGGGCTGGAGCTCTGGAAACACCATATATTTT. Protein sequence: CASSLGGWSSGNTIYF.

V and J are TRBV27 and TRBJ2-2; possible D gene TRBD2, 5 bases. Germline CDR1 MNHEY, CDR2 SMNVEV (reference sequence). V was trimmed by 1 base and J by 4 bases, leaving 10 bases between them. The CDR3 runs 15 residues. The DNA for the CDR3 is TGTGCCAGCAGTTTATTGGGTGAGGGCACCGGGGAGCTGTTTTTT. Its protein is CASSLLGEGTGELFF.

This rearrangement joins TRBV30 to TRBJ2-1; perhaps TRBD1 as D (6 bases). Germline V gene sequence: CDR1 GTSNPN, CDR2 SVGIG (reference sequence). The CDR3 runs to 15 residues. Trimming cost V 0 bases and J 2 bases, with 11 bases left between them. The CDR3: CAWSVNRDTYNEQFF. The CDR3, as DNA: TGTGCCTGGAGTGTCAACAGGGACACCTACAATGAGCAGTTCTTC. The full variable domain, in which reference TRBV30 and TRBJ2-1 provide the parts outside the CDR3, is SQTIHQWPATLVQPVGSPLSLECTVEGTSNPNLYWYRQAAGRGLQLLFYSVGIGQISSEVPQNLSASRPQDRQFILSSKKLLLSDSGFYLCAWSVNRDTYNEQFFGPGTRLTVL.

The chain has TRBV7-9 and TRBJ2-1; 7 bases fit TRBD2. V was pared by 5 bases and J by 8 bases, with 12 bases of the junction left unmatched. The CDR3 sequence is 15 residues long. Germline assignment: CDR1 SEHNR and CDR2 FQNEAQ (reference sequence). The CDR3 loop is CASSLGTTGWDEQFF. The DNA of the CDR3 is TGTGCCAGCAGCCTCGGGACTACCGGCTGGGATGAGCAGTTCTTC.

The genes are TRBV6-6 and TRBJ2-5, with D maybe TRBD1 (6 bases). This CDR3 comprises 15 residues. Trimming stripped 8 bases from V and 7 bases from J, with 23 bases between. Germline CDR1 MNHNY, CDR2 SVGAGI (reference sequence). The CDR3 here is CASQAERASQGTQYF. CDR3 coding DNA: TGTGCCAGCCAGGCCGAGAGAGCCTCACAGGGGACCCAGTACTTC.

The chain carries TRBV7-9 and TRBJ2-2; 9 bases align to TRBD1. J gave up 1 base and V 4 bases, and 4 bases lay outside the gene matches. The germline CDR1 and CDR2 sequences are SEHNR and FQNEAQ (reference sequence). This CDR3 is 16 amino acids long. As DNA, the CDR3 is TGTGCCAGCAGCTCCGGACAGGGGCTGAACACCGGGGAGCTGTTTTTT. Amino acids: CASSSGQGLNTGELFF.

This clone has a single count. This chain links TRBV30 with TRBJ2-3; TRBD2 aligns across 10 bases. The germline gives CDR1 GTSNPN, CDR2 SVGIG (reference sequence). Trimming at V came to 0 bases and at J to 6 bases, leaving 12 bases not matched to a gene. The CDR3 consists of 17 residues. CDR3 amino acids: CAWSVRSSGGARDTQYF. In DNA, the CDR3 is TGTGCCTGGAGTGTACGGTCCAGCGGGGGGGCCAGGGATACGCAGTATTTT.

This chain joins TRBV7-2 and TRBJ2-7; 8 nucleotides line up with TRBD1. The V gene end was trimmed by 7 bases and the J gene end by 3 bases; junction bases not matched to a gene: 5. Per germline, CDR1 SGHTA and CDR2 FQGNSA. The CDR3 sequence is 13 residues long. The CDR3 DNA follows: TGTGCCAGCACCGGACAGGGAATCTACGAGCAGTACTTC. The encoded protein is CASTGQGIYEQYF.

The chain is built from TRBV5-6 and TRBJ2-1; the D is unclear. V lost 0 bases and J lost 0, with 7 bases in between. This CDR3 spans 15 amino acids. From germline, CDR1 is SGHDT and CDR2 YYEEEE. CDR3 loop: CASSLGPSSYNEQFF. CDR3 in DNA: TGTGCCAGCAGCTTGGGCCCCAGCTCCTACAATGAGCAGTTCTTC.

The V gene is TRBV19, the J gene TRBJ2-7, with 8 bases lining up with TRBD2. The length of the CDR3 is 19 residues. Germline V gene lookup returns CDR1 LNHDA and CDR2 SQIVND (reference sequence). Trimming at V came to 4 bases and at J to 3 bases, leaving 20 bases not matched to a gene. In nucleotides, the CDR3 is TGTGCCAGTAGTACGCATCCTGTGAACCGGGAGGGTCGGTTCTACGAGCAGTACTTC. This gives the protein CASSTHPVNREGRFYEQYF.

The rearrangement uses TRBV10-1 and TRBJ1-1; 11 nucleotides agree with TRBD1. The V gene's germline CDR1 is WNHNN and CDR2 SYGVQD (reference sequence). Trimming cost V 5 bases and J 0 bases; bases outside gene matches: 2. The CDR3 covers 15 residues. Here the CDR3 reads CASSSGQGVNTEAFF. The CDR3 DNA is TGCGCCAGCAGTTCGGGACAGGGGGTGAACACTGAAGCTTTCTTT.

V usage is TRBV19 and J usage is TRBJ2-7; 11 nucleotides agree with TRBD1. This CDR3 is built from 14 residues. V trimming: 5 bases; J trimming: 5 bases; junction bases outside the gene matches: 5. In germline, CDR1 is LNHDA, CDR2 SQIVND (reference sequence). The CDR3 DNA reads TGTGCCAGTAGTCTACGGACAGGGGGCGACGAGCAGTACTTC. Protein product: CASSLRTGGDEQYF.

The CDR3, as DNA: TGTGCTAGTGGACCAGGGTTGAGGGAGGGCGATACGCAGTATTTT. Its translation: CASGPGLREGDTQYF. The rearrangement links TRBV12-5 to TRBJ2-3; 7 bases match TRBD2. Germline CDR1 is LGHNT and CDR2 is FRNRAP. This CDR3 has 15 amino acids. The trim removed 6 bases at V and 6 bases at J, leaving 12 bases unmatched.

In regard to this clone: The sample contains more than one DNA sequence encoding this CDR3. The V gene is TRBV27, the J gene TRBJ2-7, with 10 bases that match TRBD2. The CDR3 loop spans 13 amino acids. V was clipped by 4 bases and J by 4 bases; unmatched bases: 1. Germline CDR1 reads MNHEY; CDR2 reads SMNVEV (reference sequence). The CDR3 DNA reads TGTGCCAGCAGTTCGGGACTAGCGTACGAGCAGTACTTC. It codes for CASSSGLAYEQYF.

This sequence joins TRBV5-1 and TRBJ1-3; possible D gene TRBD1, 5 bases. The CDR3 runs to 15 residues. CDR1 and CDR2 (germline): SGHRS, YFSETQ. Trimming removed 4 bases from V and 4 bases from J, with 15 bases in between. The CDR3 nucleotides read TGCGCCAGCAGCGGGGTAGGGGCAGCGGGAAACACCATATATTTT. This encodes CASSGVGAAGNTIYF.

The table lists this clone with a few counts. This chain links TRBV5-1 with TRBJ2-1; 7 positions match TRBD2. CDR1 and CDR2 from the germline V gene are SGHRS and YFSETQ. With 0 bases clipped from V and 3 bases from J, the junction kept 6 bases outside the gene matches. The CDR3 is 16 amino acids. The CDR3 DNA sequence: TGCGCCAGCAGCTTGGGCGGGCGGGAGATCTACAATGAGCAGTTCTTC. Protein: CASSLGGREIYNEQFF.

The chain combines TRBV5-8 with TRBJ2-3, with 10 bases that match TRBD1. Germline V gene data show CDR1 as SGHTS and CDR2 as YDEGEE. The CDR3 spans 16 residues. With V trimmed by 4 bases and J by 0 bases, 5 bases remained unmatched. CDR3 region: CASSRQGASSTDTQYF. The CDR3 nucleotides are TGTGCCAGCAGCAGACAGGGGGCGTCGAGCACAGATACGCAGTATTTT. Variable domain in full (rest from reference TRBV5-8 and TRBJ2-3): EAGVTQSPTHLIKTRGQQATLRCSPISGHTSVYWYQQALGLGLQFLLWYDEGEERNRGNFPPRFSGRQFPNYSSELNVNALELEDSALYLCASSRQGASSTDTQYFGPGTRLTVL.

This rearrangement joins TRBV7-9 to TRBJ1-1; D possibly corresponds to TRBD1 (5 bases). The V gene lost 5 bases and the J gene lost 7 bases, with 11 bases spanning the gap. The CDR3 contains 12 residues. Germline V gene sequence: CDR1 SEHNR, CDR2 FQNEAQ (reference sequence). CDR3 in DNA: TGTGCCAGCAGCCAACAGACAGATGAAGCTTTCTTT. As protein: CASSQQTDEAFF.

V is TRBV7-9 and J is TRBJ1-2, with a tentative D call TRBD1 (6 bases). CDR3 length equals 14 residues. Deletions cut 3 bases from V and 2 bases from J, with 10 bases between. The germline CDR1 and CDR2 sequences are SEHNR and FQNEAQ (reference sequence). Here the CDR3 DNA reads TGTGCCAGCAGCTTGCAGGGGCCAAACTATGGCTACACCTTC. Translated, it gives CASSLQGPNYGYTF.

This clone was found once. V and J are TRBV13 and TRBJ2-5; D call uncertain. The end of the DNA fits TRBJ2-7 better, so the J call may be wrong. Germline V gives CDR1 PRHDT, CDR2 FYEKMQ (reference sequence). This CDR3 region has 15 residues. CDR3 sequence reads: CASSLGAENTYEQYF. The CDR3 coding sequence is TGTGCCAGCAGCTTAGGAGCTGAAAATACCTACGAGCAGTACTTC.

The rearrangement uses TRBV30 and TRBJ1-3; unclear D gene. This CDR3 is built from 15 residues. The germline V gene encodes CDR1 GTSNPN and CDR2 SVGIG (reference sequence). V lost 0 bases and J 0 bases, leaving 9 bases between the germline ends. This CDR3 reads CAWSVAQLSGNTIYF. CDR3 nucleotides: TGTGCCTGGAGTGTAGCGCAGCTCTCTGGAAACACCATATATTTT.

DNA for the CDR3: TGCAGCGTCACCACAGGGGGGGCCTATGGCTACACCTTC. Residues: CSVTTGGAYGYTF. The gene calls are TRBV29-1 and TRBJ1-2; 8 bases fit TRBD1. The CDR3 runs 13 residues. Germline loops: CDR1 SQVTM, CDR2 ANQGSEA. The trim removed 6 bases at V and 4 bases at J, leaving 7 bases unmatched.

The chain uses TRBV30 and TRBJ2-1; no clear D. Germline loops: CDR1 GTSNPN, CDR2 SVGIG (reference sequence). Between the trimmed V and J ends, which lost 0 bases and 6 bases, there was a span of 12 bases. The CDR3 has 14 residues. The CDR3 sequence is CAWSVFGPGNEQFF. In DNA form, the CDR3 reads TGTGCCTGGAGTGTATTCGGTCCAGGCAATGAGCAGTTCTTC.

The CDR3 sequence is CASSRFGGAGTEAFF. The CDR3 DNA is TGTGCCAGCAGCCGCTTCGGAGGGGCGGGCACTGAAGCTTTCTTT. V usage is TRBV5-4 and J usage is TRBJ1-1; D is possibly TRBD1 (5 bases). CDR1 is SGHNT and CDR2 is YYREEE in the germline V gene (reference sequence). The CDR3 covers 15 residues. V gave up 4 bases and J gave up 4 bases, with 17 bases separating them.

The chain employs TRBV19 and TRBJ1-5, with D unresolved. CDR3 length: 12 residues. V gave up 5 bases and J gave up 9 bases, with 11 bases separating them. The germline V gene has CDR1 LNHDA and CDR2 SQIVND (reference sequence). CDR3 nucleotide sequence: TGTGCCAGTAGTCCCCTTTCGTCGCCCCAGCATTTT. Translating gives CASSPLSSPQHF.

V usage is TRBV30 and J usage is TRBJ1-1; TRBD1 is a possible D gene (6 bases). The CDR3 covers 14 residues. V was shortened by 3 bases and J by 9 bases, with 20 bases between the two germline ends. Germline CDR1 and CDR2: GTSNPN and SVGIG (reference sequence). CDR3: CAWRMAGAPFKAFF. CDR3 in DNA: TGTGCCTGGAGGATGGCAGGGGCCCCCTTCAAAGCTTTCTTT.

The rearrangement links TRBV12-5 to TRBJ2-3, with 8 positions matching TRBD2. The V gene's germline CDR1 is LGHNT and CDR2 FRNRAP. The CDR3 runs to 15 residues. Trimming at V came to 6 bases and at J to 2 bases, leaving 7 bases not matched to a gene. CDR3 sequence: CASGRGGTLTDTQYF. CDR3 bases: TGTGCTAGTGGCCGCGGGGGGACCCTCACAGATACGCAGTATTTT.

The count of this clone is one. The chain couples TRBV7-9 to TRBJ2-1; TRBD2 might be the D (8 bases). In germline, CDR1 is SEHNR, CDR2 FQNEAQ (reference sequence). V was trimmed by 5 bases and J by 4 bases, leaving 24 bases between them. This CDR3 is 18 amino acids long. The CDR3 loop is CASSTRAGGSGTYNEQFF. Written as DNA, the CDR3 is TGTGCCAGCAGCACCCGCGCAGGGGGTAGCGGGACATACAATGAGCAGTTCTTC.